The 4 T cell receptor beta chains presented below share a single source sample, sequenced in a study of control samples from healthy donors and cancer patients. The repertoire was sequenced with immunoSEQ multiplex PCR; TCRdb's copy has only in-frame clones and lacks some. The table includes 140,000 to 150,000 clones, 80% to 95% detected once. Sequencing was performed on blood. The receptors stem from a man under 40 in good health.

The chain joins TRBV27 to TRBJ2-1; tentative D call: TRBD1 (6 bases). The CDR3 loop spans 12 amino acids. V shed 4 bases and J shed 9 bases, with 10 bases lying between them. CDR1 is MNHEY and CDR2 is SMNVEV in the germline V gene (reference sequence). The CDR3 spells CASSSQGIEQFF. CDR3 bases: TGTGCCAGCAGTTCACAGGGTATTGAGCAGTTCTTC.

The chain couples TRBV12-3 or TRBV12-4 to TRBJ1-1, with 8 bases lining up with TRBD1. The CDR3 contains 13 residues. The V and J ends lost 6 bases and 7 bases, in that order; junction bases with no gene match: 7. The CDR3 region has the DNA TGTGCCAGCAGAGAGTCAGGGGGCGGTGAAGCTTTCTTT. Translation gives CASRESGGGEAFF.

The chain uses TRBV28 and TRBJ2-3; D uncertain. Germline CDR1 and CDR2: MDHEN and SYDVKM. The germline V and J ends were trimmed by 3 bases and 3 bases, with 19 bases remaining between them. The CDR3 is 17 residues long. The CDR3 loop is CASSFNPGRLGTDTQYF. The CDR3 DNA sequence: TGTGCCAGCAGTTTCAACCCAGGTAGACTTGGTACAGATACGCAGTATTTT. Full variable domain (rest looked up from reference TRBV28 and TRBJ2-3): DVKVTQSSRYLVKRTGEKVFLECVQDMDHENMFWYRQDPGLGLRLIYFSYDVKMKEKGDIPEGYSVSREKKERFSLILESASTNQTSMYLCASSFNPGRLGTDTQYFGPGTRLTVL.

The V call is TRBV27, the J call TRBJ2-1; D unclear. This CDR3 region has 13 residues. The V end was cut by 1 base, the J end by 6 bases, with 7 bases between. Looked up from germline, CDR1 is MNHEY and CDR2 is SMNVEV (reference sequence). The CDR3 is CASSLFLPNEQFF. CDR3 nucleotides: TGTGCCAGCAGTTTATTCTTGCCCAATGAGCAGTTCTTC.